This entry lists 14 T cell receptor beta chains sequenced from one sample in a study of T cells in Graves' hyperthyroidism and ophthalmopathy. It was RNA transcripts that yielded the amplified TCR beta CDR3 regions. With the HTBI primer set, the TCR CDR3 went through a first round of RT-PCR. TCRdb redid the calling of the multiplex PCR reads with MiXCR, one entry per CDR3 protein. This table has 300,000 to 400,000 distinct CDR3 sequences, about 14% appearing once. Sequenced: blood. The receptors were gathered from a woman in her thirties with Graves' ophthalmopathy.

This clonotype was observed a handful of times. V gene TRBV6-2 or TRBV6-3 combines with J gene TRBJ2-3, with 12 bases that match TRBD2. This CDR3 contains 16 residues. V was pared by 6 bases and J by 5 bases, with 9 bases of the junction left unmatched. Germline V CDR1 and CDR2: MNHEY, SVGEGT. The chain's CDR3 is CASRPSGGVGGDTQYF. DNA of the CDR3: TGTGCCAGCAGACCTAGCGGGGGGGTCGGTGGAGATACGCAGTATTTT.

V is TRBV6-5 and J is TRBJ2-4; TRBD2 aligns across 9 bases. With V trimmed by 1 base and J by 0 bases, 16 bases remained unmatched. Germline CDR1 reads MNHEY; CDR2 reads SVGAGI. The length of the CDR3 is 21 residues. DNA for the CDR3: TGTGCCAGCAGTTACTGGGCTTTTGGCGGGGGGGAAGAGTTAGCCAAAAACATTCAGTACTTC. Residues: CASSYWAFGGGEELAKNIQYF.

This clonotype came up a few times. The rearrangement links TRBV20-1 to TRBJ2-5, with a weak D call TRBD2 (5 bases). The V gene lost 2 bases and the J gene lost 2 bases, with 12 bases spanning the gap. The CDR3 has 14 residues. Per the germline V gene, CDR1 is DFQATT and CDR2 is SNEGSKA (reference sequence). The CDR3 loop reads CSARPLWEQETQYF. CDR3 nucleotide sequence: TGCAGTGCTAGACCTCTGTGGGAGCAAGAGACCCAGTACTTC.

This clonotype came up a few times. This chain uses TRBV6-1 with TRBJ2-1, with a weak D call TRBD2 (5 bases). Germline CDR1 reads MNHNS; CDR2 reads SASEGT. The V gene lost 8 bases and the J gene lost 8 bases, with 16 bases spanning the gap. This CDR3 has 13 amino acids. The DNA of the CDR3 is TGTGCCAGCCACTCCCCGGGAAGATATGAGCAGTTCTTC. This codes for CASHSPGRYEQFF.

This clonotype was observed many times. The gene calls are TRBV7-2 and TRBJ1-2; TRBD1 is a possible D gene (5 bases). The CDR3 is 12 residues long. Per the germline V gene, CDR1 is SGHTA and CDR2 is FQGNSA. V lost 3 bases to trimming and J lost 8 bases, with 10 bases between them. CDR3 sequence reads: CASSFLGVGYTF. The CDR3 region has the DNA TGTGCCAGCAGCTTTCTGGGGGTCGGCTACACCTTC.

About this clonotype: One junction end does not reproduce the germline sequence, and a read error may be involved. This chain uses TRBV11-2 with TRBJ2-3; TRBD2 agrees at 7 bases. The CDR3 covers 17 residues. CDR1 and CDR2 from the germline V gene are SGHAT and FQNNGV. The CDR3 sequence: CACSSGLVWGGTDTQYF. In nucleotides, the CDR3 is TGTGCCTGCAGCTCAGGACTAGTCTGGGGAGGCACAGATACGCAGTATTTT.

The chain joins TRBV11-2 to TRBJ2-3; the D call may be TRBD1 or TRBD2 (5 bases each). Per germline, CDR1 SGHAT and CDR2 FQNNGV. The CDR3 extends over 14 amino acids. Trimming took off 1 base at V and 5 bases at J, with 10 bases between the two ends. The CDR3 DNA follows: TGTGCCAGCAGCTTAGTTGGGACCAGAGATACGCAGTATTTT. As protein: CASSLVGTRDTQYF.

This clonotype came up many times. J is TRBJ1-5 and V is TRBV5-1, with TRBD1 matching 7 bases. CDR1 and CDR2 from the germline V gene are SGHRS and YFSETQ. The junction had 4 bases not matched to a gene; V was cut back by 0 bases and J by 4 bases. This CDR3 is 15 amino acids long. This CDR3 is CASSLAGTDNQPQHF. The DNA of the CDR3 is TGCGCCAGCAGCTTGGCCGGGACAGATAATCAGCCCCAGCATTTT.

This clonotype was recorded a few times. The chain employs TRBV7-9 and TRBJ1-1; a possible D gene is TRBD1 (6 bases). The germline CDR1 and CDR2 sequences are SEHNR and FQNEAQ (reference sequence). CDR3 size: 14 residues. The V and J ends lost 5 bases and 7 bases respectively, with 17 bases between them. The CDR3 sequence is CASSHPRDTREAFF. The DNA of the CDR3 is TGTGCCAGCAGCCATCCCCGGGACACTCGTGAAGCTTTCTTT. Full variable domain (missing parts from reference TRBV7-9 and TRBJ1-1): DTGVSQNPRHKITKRGQNVTFRCDPISEHNRLYWYRQTLGQGPEFLTYFQNEAQLEKSRLLSDRFSAERPKGSFSTLEIQRTEQGDSAMYLCASSHPRDTREAFFGQGTRLTVV.

In this sample, this clonotype turned up a few times. J is TRBJ2-4 and V is TRBV2; D perhaps matches TRBD2 (6 bases). Germline-derived CDR1 and CDR2 are SNHLY and FYNNEI. The CDR3 consists of 13 residues. The V and J ends lost 3 bases and 7 bases respectively, with 10 bases between them. The CDR3 DNA follows: TGTGCCAGCAGTGAGAAAAGCGGGAACATTCAGTACTTC. Amino acids: CASSEKSGNIQYF.

This clonotype was counted at least ten times. The genes are TRBV7-9 and TRBJ2-7; D remains unclear. V lost 5 bases and J 2 bases, leaving 7 bases between the germline ends. The germline gives CDR1 SEHNR, CDR2 FQNEAQ (reference sequence). This CDR3 comprises 12 residues. CDR3 bases: TGTGCCAGCAGCCCGGCGCCCTACGAGCAGTACTTC. Translating gives CASSPAPYEQYF. Drawing the rest from reference TRBV7-9 and TRBJ2-7, the complete variable domain is DTGVSQNPRHKITKRGQNVTFRCDPISEHNRLYWYRQTLGQGPEFLTYFQNEAQLEKSRLLSDRFSAERPKGSFSTLEIQRTEQGDSAMYLCASSPAPYEQYFGPGTRLTVT.

This clonotype has a count of ten or more. The chain joins TRBV7-3 to TRBJ1-5; D unclear. Germline lookup yields CDR1 SGHTA and CDR2 FQGTGA. Trimming took 0 bases from V and 6 from J, leaving 18 bases between them. This CDR3 is built from 17 residues. CDR3 sequence (DNA): TGTGCCAGCAGCTTAACGCCGAAGGACCCGGAGGGTCAGCCCCAGCATTTT. Protein product: CASSLTPKDPEGQPQHF.

This clonotype was detected ten times or more. The J gene is TRBJ2-7, the V gene TRBV7-8; 9 bases fit TRBD1. This CDR3 contains 15 residues. From germline, CDR1 is SGHVS and CDR2 FQNEAQ. Trimming at V came to 5 bases and at J to 1 base, leaving 6 bases not matched to a gene. In DNA, the CDR3 is TGTGCCAGCAGCCTGGGACAGGGACTTTCCTACGAGCAGTACTTC. As protein: CASSLGQGLSYEQYF.

This clonotype was seen repeatedly, ten times or more. The chain recombines TRBV18 with TRBJ2-3, with D hard to call. The CDR3 covers 12 residues. Germline values: CDR1 KGHSH, CDR2 LQKENI. The V end lost 8 bases, the J end lost 3 bases, and 9 bases lay between the germline ends. The CDR3 DNA follows: TGTGCCAGCAGCTCATCGACAGATACGCAGTATTTT. This gives the protein CASSSSTDTQYF.